This T cell receptor beta chain was retrieved from a study of blood T cell repertoires in COVID-19. Looked up from germline, CDR1 is LGHDT and CDR2 is YNNKEL (reference sequence). The CDR3 has 13 amino acids. The V and J ends lost 1 base and 1 base respectively, with 4 bases between them. In the authors' workflow: Quantification of nucleated cells was approximated via reference gene primer amplification. Assay: immunoSEQ multiplex PCR; the TCRdb copy retains only in-frame clones and omits some. V and J calls and clone size come straight from that table; D and trimming were deduced from the DNA. This table has approximately 250,000 clones, 85% appearing once. Study members were between roughly 18 and 89 years old and lived in around 24 US regions.

Sequencing was performed on PBMCs or T cells enriched from blood (not recorded which). The V and J genes are TRBV3-1 (or the pseudogene TRBV3-2) and TRBJ1-1; D remains ambiguous. The sequence was collected from a woman aged 50 to 60 with acute COVID-19. The DNA for the CDR3 is TGTGCCAGCAGCCAAGTTAGGAACACTGAAGCTTTCTTT. It codes for CASSQVRNTEAFF.